A single sample gave rise to the 31 T cell receptor beta chains below, sequenced in a study of human T cells and chemical hapten exposure. Time point denoted: pre-sensitization, week 0. Treatment given: therapeutic diphenylcyclopropenone sensitization with weekly scalp DPC. TCRdb re-derived calls from the RACE reads in MiXCR, one entry per CDR3 protein. The table has roughly 80,000 distinct CDR3 sequences, 12% to 15% seen once. This specimen was whole blood, taken in connection with sensitization to the hapten diphenylcyclopropenone (DPC). These receptor sequences come from a woman aged 50 to 60 with alopecia areata. Some clones in this sample may be carry-over from other donors' samples.

The genes are TRBV2 and TRBJ2-1; a possible D gene is TRBD2 (6 bases). Trimming removed 6 bases at V and 6 bases at J, with 15 bases between. The CDR3 loop spans 14 amino acids. Germline V CDR1 and CDR2: SNHLY, FYNNEI. CDR3 coding DNA: TGTGCCAGCAGAGACTCCGCGGGACTCAATGAGCAGTTCTTC. This codes for CASRDSAGLNEQFF.

The V gene is TRBV19, the J gene TRBJ2-3; 12 nucleotides match TRBD2. J lost 0 bases, V lost 5 bases, and 6 bases had no gene match. The CDR3 has 17 amino acids. Looked up from germline, CDR1 is LNHDA and CDR2 is SQIVND (reference sequence). For the CDR3, the DNA is TGTGCCAGTAGTCTGCGGACTAGCGGGGTCAGCACAGATACGCAGTATTTT. Protein sequence: CASSLRTSGVSTDTQYF.

The chain couples TRBV28 to TRBJ1-5; the match to TRBD1 covers 7 bases. Per germline, CDR1 MDHEN and CDR2 SYDVKM. The trim removed 3 bases at V and 0 bases at J, leaving 11 bases unmatched. The CDR3 runs 18 residues. CDR3 protein: CASSLSRQGSLSNQPQHF. Written as DNA, the CDR3 is TGTGCCAGCAGTTTGTCCCGACAGGGATCCCTTAGCAATCAGCCCCAGCATTTT.

This clonotype was seen ten or more times. This chain connects TRBV24-1 to TRBJ2-5, with TRBD2 matching 8 bases. The length of the CDR3 is 13 residues. J lost 5 bases, V lost 6 bases, and 4 bases had no gene match. The germline V gene has CDR1 KGHDR and CDR2 SFDVKD. CDR3 protein: CATSQAGVETQYF. CDR3 DNA sequence: TGTGCCACCAGTCAAGCGGGAGTCGAGACCCAGTACTTC.

The CDR3 nucleotides read TGTGCCAGCAGCTTGGTTGCAAGGCCCAAGGAGACCCAGTACTTC. Translating it yields CASSLVARPKETQYF. The chain combines TRBV5-4 with TRBJ2-5; D is uncertain. The ends were cut back, 0 bases at V and 5 bases at J, with 14 bases in the middle. CDR3 size: 15 residues. From germline, CDR1 is SGHNT and CDR2 YYREEE (reference sequence).

This clonotype has more than one count but fewer than ten. V usage is TRBV5-5 and J usage is TRBJ2-6, with D hard to call. Germline CDR1 reads SGHKS; CDR2 reads YYEKEE (reference sequence). CDR3 length equals 15 residues. Trimming removed 0 bases at V and 0 bases at J, with 4 bases between. Here the CDR3 DNA reads TGTGCCAGCAGCTTGGAGAGCTCTGGGGCCAACGTCCTGACTTTC. Residues: CASSLESSGANVLTF.

This sequence joins TRBV12-3 or TRBV12-4 and TRBJ2-5; TRBD1 is a possible D gene (6 bases). This CDR3 has 14 residues. Trimming cost V 5 bases and J 5 bases, with 15 bases left between them. CDR3 coding DNA: TGTGCCAGCAGTCAAGCAGGGGTTTTTGAGACCCAGTACTTC. Amino acid sequence: CASSQAGVFETQYF.

The rearrangement joins TRBV7-9 to TRBJ2-6; no clear D. The CDR3 is made up of 13 amino acids. Germline CDR1 SEHNR, CDR2 FQNEAQ (reference sequence). V was clipped by 8 bases and J by 0 bases, with 5 bases between them. CDR3 in amino acids: CASQRSGANVLTF. DNA of the CDR3: TGTGCCAGCCAGCGCTCTGGGGCCAACGTCCTGACTTTC.

The table lists this clonotype with a few counts. The chain carries TRBV12-5 and TRBJ2-1; TRBD2 aligns across 10 bases. The CDR3 spans 20 residues. V dropped 0 bases and J dropped 0; count of bases not matched to a gene: 11. Germline CDR1 reads LGHNT; CDR2 reads FRNRAP. CDR3: CASGLVVYSGRRSSYNEQFF. CDR3 coding DNA: TGTGCTAGTGGTTTGGTAGTATATAGCGGGAGGCGAAGCTCCTACAATGAGCAGTTCTTC.

The chain joins TRBV7-8 to TRBJ2-2; D is uncertain. The CDR3 sequence is 16 residues long. Germline values: CDR1 SGHVS, CDR2 FQNEAQ. V gave up 5 bases and J gave up 2 bases, with 15 bases separating them. CDR3 loop: CASSESQNPNTGELFF. In nucleotides, the CDR3 is TGTGCCAGCAGCGAATCCCAAAACCCAAACACCGGGGAGCTGTTTTTT.

The CDR3 spells CSAREPDSYGYTF. DNA of the CDR3: TGCAGTGCTAGAGAGCCGGACAGCTATGGCTACACCTTC. The rearrangement links TRBV20-1 to TRBJ1-2, with D possibly TRBD1 on 6 matching bases. This CDR3 spans 13 amino acids. CDR1 DFQATT and CDR2 SNEGSKA come from the germline V gene (reference sequence). V was clipped by 0 bases and J by 4 bases, with 9 bases between them.

This chain connects TRBV30 to TRBJ1-2; D may be TRBD1 (5 bases). The length of the CDR3 is 13 residues. V lost 1 base and J 5 bases, leaving 11 bases between the germline ends. Germline loops: CDR1 GTSNPN, CDR2 SVGIG (reference sequence). The CDR3 bases are TGTGCCTGGAGTGACCCGGGGCAGTATGGCTACACCTTC. Its translation is CAWSDPGQYGYTF.

This clonotype was observed many times. The V and J genes are TRBV18 and TRBJ1-6, with 7 bases identical to TRBD1. V lost 5 bases and J lost 13; bases outside the gene matches: 11. CDR1 and CDR2 from the germline V gene are KGHSH and LQKENI. The CDR3 extends over 14 amino acids. This CDR3 reads CASSGAHGTDPLHF. CDR3 DNA: TGTGCCAGCTCAGGAGCCCACGGGACAGATCCCCTCCACTTT.

This clonotype was observed a handful of times. V and J are TRBV28 and TRBJ2-1; TRBD1 matches 9 bases. The CDR3 totals 15 residues. Trimming at V came to 6 bases and at J to 4 bases, leaving 7 bases not matched to a gene. Looked up from germline, CDR1 is MDHEN and CDR2 is SYDVKM. The CDR3 nucleotides are TGTGCCAGCAGCCACCCCGGGACAGGGTACAATGAGCAGTTCTTC. It yields the protein CASSHPGTGYNEQFF. The full variable domain, in which reference TRBV28 and TRBJ2-1 provide the parts outside the CDR3, is DVKVTQSSRYLVKRTGEKVFLECVQDMDHENMFWYRQDPGLGLRLIYFSYDVKMKEKGDIPEGYSVSREKKERFSLILESASTNQTSMYLCASSHPGTGYNEQFFGPGTRLTVL.

The J gene is TRBJ1-5, the V gene TRBV20-1; weak D call: TRBD1 (6 bases). CDR1 DFQATT and CDR2 SNEGSKA come from the germline V gene (reference sequence). CDR3 size: 16 residues. With 3 bases removed from V and 6 bases from J, the gap between germline ends came to 21 bases. The CDR3 DNA sequence: TGCAGTGCTAGTCTCCGCGGCAGGGGTTTGGGTCAGCCCCAGCATTTT. Its protein product is CSASLRGRGLGQPQHF.

This clonotype was counted only a few times. This sequence joins TRBV20-1 and TRBJ1-5; no clear D. Trimming cost V 7 bases and J 2 bases, with 12 bases left between them. Germline lookup yields CDR1 DFQATT and CDR2 SNEGSKA (reference sequence). The CDR3 is made up of 13 amino acids. The CDR3 nucleotides read TGCAGTGTGGCCAGAACGGGCAATCAGCCCCAGCATTTT. Translating it yields CSVARTGNQPQHF.

This clonotype came up a few times. V and J are TRBV5-6 and TRBJ1-2; no firm D call. The CDR3 runs 13 residues. V was clipped by 6 bases and J by 4 bases, with 13 bases between them. The germline gives CDR1 SGHDT, CDR2 YYEEEE. The CDR3 loop reads CASTPREGYGYTF. The CDR3 DNA reads TGTGCCAGCACGCCTCGTGAGGGCTATGGCTACACCTTC. The full variable domain, with the rest looked up from reference TRBV5-6 and TRBJ1-2, is DAGVTQSPTHLIKTRGQQVTLRCSPKSGHDTVSWYQQALGQGPQFIFQYYEEEERQRGNFPDRFSGHQFPNYSSELNVNALLLGDSALYLCASTPREGYGYTFGSGTRLTVV.

In its sample, this clonotype was seen a few times. The chain has TRBV5-5 and TRBJ1-2, with unresolved D. The CDR3 extends over 15 amino acids. The V gene's germline CDR1 is SGHKS and CDR2 YYEKEE (reference sequence). V was clipped by 0 bases and J by 3 bases, with 12 bases between them. In DNA, the CDR3 is TGTGCCAGCAGCTTGGAACTGCTGCTTCACTATGGCTACACCTTC. Translation: CASSLELLLHYGYTF.

The rearrangement uses TRBV6-5 and TRBJ2-7; possibly TRBD1 or TRBD2 for D (5 bases each). With 5 bases removed from V and 0 bases from J, the gap between germline ends came to 23 bases. This CDR3 comprises 18 residues. Germline-derived CDR1 and CDR2 are MNHEY and SVGAGI. CDR3 protein: CASSGVPGQTERSYEQYF. The CDR3, as DNA: TGTGCCAGCAGTGGCGTCCCGGGGCAGACAGAGCGCTCCTACGAGCAGTACTTC.

The chain carries TRBV10-3 and TRBJ2-7; D is possibly TRBD1 (5 bases). The germline gives CDR1 ENHRY, CDR2 SYGVKD. This CDR3 is 15 amino acids long. V lost 10 bases and J lost 3, with 22 bases in between. In nucleotides, the CDR3 is TGTGCCACTCAAGGGGCGCTGGCGAATTTCTACGAGCAGTACTTC. Amino acid sequence: CATQGALANFYEQYF.

This clonotype was picked up a small number of times. For the CDR3, the DNA is TGTGCCAGCAGCGGCAGGGGGCGCGGACTAATCCCTAATGAGCAGTTCTTC. It encodes CASSGRGRGLIPNEQFF. The chain recombines TRBV7-9 with TRBJ2-1; 8 bases line up with TRBD1. Unmatched junction bases numbered 16, after V lost 5 bases and J lost 7 bases. In germline, CDR1 is SEHNR, CDR2 FQNEAQ (reference sequence). The length of the CDR3 is 17 residues.

The chain has TRBV15 and TRBJ2-3, with 7 bases identical to TRBD2. V shed 3 bases, J shed 2 bases, and the junction held 8 bases outside the gene matches. The CDR3 is 16 residues long. Germline CDR1 and CDR2: LNHNV and YYDKDF (reference sequence). CDR3 DNA: TGTGCCACCAGCAGCCGTGGGGAGGGCCCCACAGATACGCAGTATTTT. Its translation: CATSSRGEGPTDTQYF.

This clonotype was detected a few times. The chain carries TRBV7-6 and TRBJ2-2, with a possible D match to TRBD2 (5 bases). The germline CDR1 and CDR2 sequences are SGHVS and FNYEAQ. Trimming took 4 bases from V and 5 from J, leaving 11 bases between them. This CDR3 has 14 amino acids. CDR3 protein: CASSSTRGTGELFF. The CDR3 bases are TGTGCCAGCAGCTCAACTAGAGGGACCGGGGAGCTGTTTTTT.

This clonotype was observed a handful of times. The chain has TRBV2 and TRBJ1-5; D is perhaps TRBD1 (5 bases). V was trimmed by 8 bases and J by 2 bases, leaving 25 bases between them. The germline gives CDR1 SNHLY, CDR2 FYNNEI. This CDR3 contains 18 residues. CDR3 sequence (DNA): TGTGCCAGCGTGTTAGGGACCGGAGGGGACGCAGGCAATCAGCCCCAGCATTTT. Translated: CASVLGTGGDAGNQPQHF.

This clonotype was picked up a small number of times. The chain uses TRBV5-1 and TRBJ1-5, with no clear D. Deletions cut 0 bases from V and 3 bases from J, with 10 bases between. This CDR3 region has 15 residues. CDR1 and CDR2 from the germline V gene are SGHRS and YFSETQ. The CDR3 nucleotides read TGCGCCAGCAGCTTGGAAGGGAATATCAATCAGCCCCAGCATTTT. Translated: CASSLEGNINQPQHF.

The chain uses TRBV5-6 and TRBJ2-3; TRBD2 matches at 8 bases. Germline assignment: CDR1 SGHDT and CDR2 YYEEEE. With V trimmed by 2 bases and J by 7 bases, 15 bases remained unmatched. This CDR3 has 17 amino acids. The CDR3 protein is CASSFGLAALHQYTQYF. CDR3 coding DNA: TGTGCCAGCAGCTTTGGACTAGCAGCCCTACATCAATATACGCAGTATTTT.

The CDR3 region has the DNA TGCAGCACCGGACAGGGTACAGCTTTCTTT. It is translated as CSTGQGTAFF. This sequence joins TRBV29-1 and TRBJ1-1; 8 nucleotides align to TRBD1. V was clipped by 8 bases and J by 10 bases; unmatched bases: 6. The CDR3 runs 10 residues. Germline loops: CDR1 SQVTM, CDR2 ANQGSEA.

This clonotype has a handful of counts. The V call is TRBV19, the J call TRBJ2-1, with 8 bases aligning to TRBD2. The junction had 7 bases not matched to a gene; V was cut back by 1 base and J by 5 bases. CDR1 is LNHDA, CDR2 SQIVND, per germline (reference sequence). The CDR3 has 16 residues. The CDR3 DNA reads TGTGCCAGTAGTATAGCTCGCGGGAGGATCAACAATGAGCAGTTCTTC. Translated: CASSIARGRINNEQFF.

In this sample, this clonotype turned up a few times. The chain combines TRBV6-1 with TRBJ1-2; TRBD1 is a possible D gene (6 bases). V was cut by 6 bases and J by 2 bases, with 13 bases left in between. CDR1 MNHNS and CDR2 SASEGT come from the germline V gene. This CDR3 is 14 amino acids long. The CDR3 is CASREPDRNYGYTF. The CDR3 region has the DNA TGTGCCAGCAGGGAGCCCGACAGGAACTATGGCTACACCTTC.

This chain connects TRBV6-6 to TRBJ2-6, with a possible D match to TRBD1 (5 bases). V was shortened by 6 bases and J by 0 bases, with 9 bases between the two germline ends. Germline loops: CDR1 MNHNY, CDR2 SVGAGI (reference sequence). The CDR3 is 15 amino acids. CDR3 DNA sequence: TGTGCCAGCAGCTTAGACAGCTCTGGGGCCAACGTCCTGACTTTC. The encoded protein is CASSLDSSGANVLTF.

A few counts support this clonotype. The V and J genes are TRBV19 and TRBJ2-1; the match to TRBD2 covers 8 bases. V shed 6 bases and J 13 bases; nucleotides not matched to a gene: 14. Germline lookup yields CDR1 LNHDA and CDR2 SQIVND (reference sequence). The CDR3 extends over 14 amino acids. The CDR3: CASRDPLFGRDQFF. DNA for the CDR3: TGTGCCAGTAGAGATCCCCTTTTCGGGAGGGACCAGTTCTTC.